The next 20 T cell receptor beta chains were all read from a single sample in a study of T-cell memory formation after mild COVID-19 (dated by TCRdb to the early 2020s). Library preparation was by 5' RACE. TCRdb lists the instrument as Illumina NovaSeq 6000. In-frame beta chains were kept once TCRdb had trimmed the public reads at Q25 with fastp and called clones with MiXCR. Each CDR3 protein gets just one entry, which takes the most common genes and DNA from the rows behind it. The sample table contains 120,000 or so distinct CDR3 sequences; only one count was recorded for 15% to 20% of them. The top ten hold roughly 5% of the sample. The sequenced sample consisted of PBMCs or a T cell subset sorted from them (not recorded which). All receptors derive from a young man who had mild COVID-19 (a few samples of this study predate the infection). The sample titles of this study are shuffled in the database, so cell type and time point are left out; the donor was told from shared clones.

The chain recombines TRBV4-1 with TRBJ2-7; the match to TRBD2 covers 7 bases. The CDR3 has 15 amino acids. Trimming at V came to 1 base and at J to 3 bases, leaving 6 bases not matched to a gene. CDR1 is MGHRA and CDR2 is YSYEKL in the germline V gene. The CDR3 sequence is CASSQVGRGDYEQYF. The CDR3, as DNA: TGCGCCAGCAGCCAAGTGGGTCGGGGGGACTACGAGCAGTACTTC.

V is TRBV20-1 and J is TRBJ1-4; TRBD1 matches at 8 bases. CDR3 size: 16 residues. From germline, CDR1 is DFQATT and CDR2 SNEGSKA (reference sequence). V dropped 2 bases and J dropped 2; count of bases not matched to a gene: 7. The CDR3, as DNA: TGCAGTGCTAGACAGGGGGCATTCGAGACTAATGAAAAACTGTTTTTT. Its protein product is CSARQGAFETNEKLFF.

The rearrangement joins TRBV20-1 to TRBJ1-1; the D gene is possibly TRBD1 (5 bases). The V end was cut by 5 bases, the J end by 1 base, with 8 bases between. The CDR3 has 12 amino acids. CDR1 and CDR2 from the germline V gene are DFQATT and SNEGSKA (reference sequence). Written as DNA, the CDR3 is TGCAGTGCTCATGACAGGAACACTGAAGCTTTCTTT. Protein product: CSAHDRNTEAFF.

V is TRBV6-2 or TRBV6-3 and J is TRBJ2-1; the match to TRBD2 covers 8 bases. Losses at the gene ends were 2 bases for V and 5 bases for J; bases not matched to a gene: 5. Per the germline V gene, CDR1 is MNHEY and CDR2 is SVGEGT. The CDR3 sequence is 15 residues long. DNA of the CDR3: TGTGCCAGCAGTTACCGGGGGGGTACTAACAATGAGCAGTTCTTC. Its protein product is CASSYRGGTNNEQFF.

This chain connects TRBV7-9 to TRBJ1-1; D is unresolved. CDR3 size: 12 residues. V was trimmed by 7 bases and J by 2 bases, leaving 8 bases between them. Germline V gives CDR1 SEHNR, CDR2 FQNEAQ (reference sequence). This chain's CDR3 is CASTQSNTEAFF. CDR3 in DNA: TGTGCCAGCACACAAAGTAACACTGAAGCTTTCTTT.

The genes are TRBV20-1 and TRBJ2-3, with unresolved D. Between the trimmed V and J ends, which lost 4 bases and 0 bases, there was a span of 11 bases. CDR1 and CDR2 from the germline V gene are DFQATT and SNEGSKA (reference sequence). The CDR3 is 14 residues long. CDR3 loop: CSANHPSSTDTQYF. DNA of the CDR3: TGCAGTGCTAATCATCCGTCTAGCACAGATACGCAGTATTTT.

The gene calls are TRBV5-5 and TRBJ1-3; D possibly corresponds to TRBD1 (5 bases). CDR1 is SGHKS and CDR2 is YYEKEE in the germline V gene (reference sequence). The CDR3 consists of 12 residues. V gave up 6 bases and J gave up 8 bases, with 12 bases separating them. Written as DNA, the CDR3 is TGTGCCAGCAATGCTTTAGGGGACACCATATATTTT. Its protein is CASNALGDTIYF.

This clonotype was detected a few times. The chain recombines TRBV15 with TRBJ2-5; 9 positions agree with TRBD2. The CDR3 covers 15 residues. Germline values: CDR1 LNHNV, CDR2 YYDKDF (reference sequence). Trimming removed 5 bases from V and 5 bases from J; junction bases left unmatched: 9. CDR3 sequence reads: CATSGPRLAGETQYF. Written as DNA, the CDR3 is TGTGCCACCAGCGGACCCCGCCTAGCGGGGGAGACCCAGTACTTC. Full variable domain (outside the CDR3, taken from reference TRBV15 and TRBJ2-5): DAMVIQNPRYQVTQFGKPVTLSCSQTLNHNVMYWYQQKSSQAPKLLFHYYDKDFNNEADTPDNFQSRRPNTSFCFLDIRSPGLGDTAMYLCATSGPRLAGETQYFGPGTRLLVL.

V and J are TRBV20-1 and TRBJ2-5; D gene uncertain. The CDR3 sequence is 10 residues long. Trimming took 6 bases from V and 4 from J, leaving 6 bases between them. From germline, CDR1 is DFQATT and CDR2 SNEGSKA (reference sequence). The CDR3, as DNA: TGCAGTGCGGAAATAGAGACCCAGTACTTC. This translates into CSAEIETQYF.

The V call is TRBV6-4, the J call TRBJ2-3; D may be TRBD1 or TRBD2 (6 bases each). The V gene lost 6 bases and the J gene lost 0 bases, with 13 bases spanning the gap. CDR3 size: 15 residues. Germline lookup yields CDR1 MRHNA and CDR2 SNTAGT. This CDR3 reads CASREQGGSTDTQYF. CDR3 bases: TGTGCCAGCAGGGAACAGGGAGGTAGCACAGATACGCAGTATTTT.

The chain couples TRBV29-1 to TRBJ2-1, with no clear D. Germline CDR1 SQVTM, CDR2 ANQGSEA. Trimming pared 0 bases from V and 3 bases from J, leaving 6 bases between. This CDR3 comprises 13 residues. This chain's CDR3 is CSVEEVLYNEQFF. In nucleotides, the CDR3 is TGCAGCGTTGAAGAGGTCCTCTACAATGAGCAGTTCTTC.

The chain has TRBV12-3 or TRBV12-4 and TRBJ1-1, with 8 positions matching TRBD1. The CDR3 extends over 14 amino acids. The V gene end was trimmed by 6 bases and the J gene end by 4 bases; junction bases not matched to a gene: 7. The CDR3 spells CASSSQGAGTEAFF. In DNA form, the CDR3 reads TGTGCCAGCAGCTCTCAGGGGGCGGGCACTGAAGCTTTCTTT.

This clonotype has a handful of counts. This chain connects TRBV6-5 to TRBJ1-4; D gene unclear. CDR3 size: 15 residues. Per germline, CDR1 MNHEY and CDR2 SVGAGI. Trimming removed 0 bases from V and 5 bases from J, with 10 bases in between. The CDR3 is CASSYSILGNEKLFF. DNA for the CDR3: TGTGCCAGCAGTTACTCGATTTTGGGGAATGAAAAACTGTTTTTT.

This clonotype has a count of ten or more. V gene TRBV2 combines with J gene TRBJ1-1; D is possibly TRBD1 (5 bases). CDR3 length equals 14 residues. V shed 6 bases and J shed 7 bases, with 18 bases lying between them. Per germline, CDR1 SNHLY and CDR2 FYNNEI. The CDR3 region has the DNA TGTGCCAGCAGGGCGCAAACTCTGGGGGATGAAGCTTTCTTT. Translated: CASRAQTLGDEAFF.

This clonotype appeared a single time. J is TRBJ2-7 and V is TRBV4-3; D remains ambiguous. The germline V gene encodes CDR1 LGHNA and CDR2 YSLEER. This CDR3 is built from 16 residues. Trimming removed 0 bases at V and 4 bases at J, with 16 bases between. Here the CDR3 DNA reads TGCGCCAGCAGCCAAGAGGAAGCTCCTAGAACTTACGAGCAGTACTTC. This gives the protein CASSQEEAPRTYEQYF.

The chain employs TRBV5-1 and TRBJ1-1; weak D call: TRBD1 (5 bases). There are 15 residues in the CDR3. CDR1 SGHRS and CDR2 YFSETQ come from the germline V gene. With 7 bases removed from V and 0 bases from J, the gap between germline ends came to 16 bases. The DNA of the CDR3 is TGCGCCAGCCGGGGCCAGGGACTATTGAACACTGAAGCTTTCTTT. Amino acid sequence: CASRGQGLLNTEAFF.

V usage is TRBV10-3 and J usage is TRBJ2-7, with a possible D match to TRBD1 (5 bases). The CDR3 consists of 11 residues. In germline, CDR1 is ENHRY, CDR2 SYGVKD. CDR3 DNA: TGTGCCATCAGTGAGACGACAGCCCGCGGCGTC. Its protein is CAISETTARGV.

The gene calls are TRBV5-1 and TRBJ1-4, with D unclear. The CDR3 sequence is 14 residues long. V lost 4 bases to trimming and J lost 5 bases, with 12 bases between them. Germline V lookup: CDR1 SGHRS, CDR2 YFSETQ. The CDR3 loop is CASSPGPGNEKLFF. The CDR3 DNA reads as TGCGCCAGCAGCCCCGGTCCTGGGAATGAAAAACTGTTTTTT. The complete variable domain, with remaining parts taken from reference TRBV5-1 and TRBJ1-4, reads KAGVTQTPRYLIKTRGQQVTLSCSPISGHRSVSWYQQTPGQGLQFLFEYFSETQRNKGNFPGRFSGRQFSNSRSEMNVSTLELGDSALYLCASSPGPGNEKLFFGSGTQLSVL.

This chain uses TRBV3-1 with TRBJ1-1; 7 bases are shared with TRBD1. The junction had 5 bases not matched to a gene; V was cut back by 3 bases and J by 4 bases. Germline CDR1 is LGHDT and CDR2 is YNNKEL (reference sequence). The CDR3 extends over 14 amino acids. The CDR3 DNA reads TGTGCCAGCAGCCAGCAGGGGGTTAGCACTGAAGCTTTCTTT. Protein product: CASSQQGVSTEAFF.

The genes are TRBV5-1 and TRBJ1-2; weak D call: TRBD1 (5 bases). V dropped 4 bases and J dropped 3 bases, with 13 bases sitting between them. The length of the CDR3 is 14 residues. CDR1 and CDR2 from the germline V gene are SGHRS and YFSETQ. CDR3 loop: CASSPGQGHYGYTF. The DNA for the CDR3 is TGCGCCAGCAGCCCTGGGCAGGGACACTATGGCTACACCTTC.